The sequence of this T cell receptor beta chain was determined in a study of blood T cell repertoires in COVID-19 (dated by TCRdb to about 2020). Describing the broader study: Samples covering the acute and convalescent phases of COVID-19 were provided by collaborators in the United States, Italy and Spain. The material from the prospective study consisted of cDNA or gDNA derived from T cells, B-cell-depleted T cells, or PBMCs. Deeply sampled blood TCRbeta repertoires from subjects exposed to, actively infected with, or recovered from COVID-19 were included in the dataset. A freely available public database, intended as a resource for researchers studying the immune response to SARS-CoV-2, is where the repertoires were released. The samples were drawn from the first 160 participants of the ongoing ImmuneRACE study and from over 950 subjects provided by 6 global collaborators. The sample metadata nearly always contained a de-identified subject ID, COVID-19 status, age in years and sex. Where available, HLA class I and class II types were obtained from metadata supplied by the sample provider rather than from assay-based typing.

Whole blood was collected in K2EDTA tubes by collaborating institutions according to the institutions' own protocols. Collaborator samples were shipped for TCRbeta analysis as frozen whole blood, isolated PBMCs, or DNA extracted from either sample type. General study outcomes and caveats: The amount of clinical and demographic metadata varied by source and participant and was provided uncurated.

Regarding this clone: The antigen this receptor binds is unknown. No per-base quality is available; no much larger clone lies one base away.

TCRbeta CDR3 regions were amplified from genomic DNA using the immunoSEQ Assay, a bias-controlled multiplex PCR. The paper's processing steps were these. The number of nucleated cells in each sample was estimated from the amplification of reference gene primers within the assay. Sequence reads were collapsed and filtered to measure the absolute abundance of every unique TCRbeta CDR3 rearrangement. For each sample, productive Simpson clonality was calculated as the square root of Simpson's diversity index across productive rearrangements. TCRdb took this table from immuneACCESS and kept in-frame rearrangements with V and J called. Such tables lack part of the clones; where checked against another copy, unresolved V genes explain under half of the gap, and the rest is unexplained. V, J and clone size are taken as reported in that table, and D and trimming were inferred from the DNA itself. Within this sample are 200,000 or so clones, with roughly three quarters of them counted one time only. Around 16% of the sample is held by the ten biggest clonotypes.

Sequences SGHNT (CDR1) and YYREEE (CDR2) are obtained from the germline V gene (reference sequence). V sheds 4 bases and J sheds 0 bases, leaving 12 bases between their ends. The cysteine opens and the phenylalanine closes a CDR3 of 15 amino acids. Here the CDR3 DNA is all that survives: 45 bases in frame from base 1. The V and J segments used are TRBV5-4 and TRBJ2-3; TRBD1 is perhaps the D gene, given 5 matching bases. The receptor comes from a man between 60 and 75 years old with active or convalescent COVID-19. Sequenced material: peripheral blood. The CDR3 reads CASSADSHSTDTQYF. The DNA reads as follows: TGTGCCAGCAGCGCCGACAGCCATAGCACAGATACGCAGTATTTT.